What follows are 21 T cell receptor beta chains derived from one specimen sequenced in a study of T cells in narcolepsy. Here immunoSEQ multiplex PCR was the method, and the copy in TCRdb shows in-frame clones only, minus some. The repertoire holds roughly 30,000 clones, roughly 78% seen once, with 1.2% in the top ten. Sequencing was carried out using CD45RA- memory CD4+ T cells from PBMCs. These receptors originate from a human donor with narcolepsy.

With regard to this clone: Other nucleotide sequences from this sample produce the same CDR3. V gene TRBV4-2 combines with J gene TRBJ2-2, with TRBD2 matching over 8 bases. This CDR3 spans 14 amino acids. The germline V gene has CDR1 LGHNA and CDR2 YNFKEQ. V lost 1 base to trimming and J lost 6 bases; unmatched junction nucleotides: 1. The CDR3 bases are TGTGCCAGCAGCCAAGCCGGGGGGGCCGGGGAGCTGTTTTTT. Protein: CASSQAGGAGELFF.

This clone was observed a handful of times. The genes are TRBV2 and TRBJ1-1, with TRBD1 as a possible D gene (6 bases). This CDR3 has 15 residues. The ends were cut back, 5 bases at V and 5 bases at J, with 18 bases in the middle. CDR1 is SNHLY and CDR2 is FYNNEI in the germline V gene. The CDR3 reads CASSPTGGAETEAFF. CDR3 sequence (DNA): TGTGCCAGCAGTCCCACTGGGGGGGCAGAGACTGAAGCTTTCTTT.

V usage is TRBV6-6 and J usage is TRBJ2-7; no firm D call. Trimming shortened V by 5 bases and J by 7 bases, and 6 bases separated the two germline ends. The CDR3 length is 10 residues. Per germline, CDR1 MNHNY and CDR2 SVGAGI (reference sequence). The CDR3 sequence: CASSEWEQYF. The CDR3 bases are TGTGCCAGCAGTGAGTGGGAGCAGTACTTC.

The count of this clone is one. The rearrangement joins TRBV5-1 to TRBJ2-3, with unresolved D. The CDR3 sequence is 14 residues long. Trimming left V 5 bases short and J 2 bases short, with 12 bases between. In germline, CDR1 is SGHRS, CDR2 YFSETQ. This CDR3 is CASSRLTVTDTQYF. As DNA, the CDR3 is TGCGCCAGCAGTCGGCTAACGGTCACAGATACGCAGTATTTT.

The chain links TRBV18 to TRBJ1-1; a possible D gene is TRBD1 (5 bases). The germline CDR1 and CDR2 sequences are KGHSH and LQKENI. Trimming took 0 bases from V and 9 from J, leaving 11 bases between them. This CDR3 has 13 amino acids. CDR3 sequence: CASSPPGGGKAFF. The CDR3 DNA follows: TGTGCCAGCTCACCACCCGGCGGGGGGAAAGCTTTCTTT.

The count of this clone is one. This chain uses TRBV6-5 with TRBJ1-1; 7 nucleotides line up with TRBD1. CDR1 and CDR2 from the germline V gene are MNHEY and SVGAGI. The CDR3 contains 14 residues. J lost 5 bases, V lost 5 bases, and 8 bases had no gene match. This chain's CDR3 is CASSARGALTEAFF. CDR3 in DNA: TGTGCCAGCAGTGCCAGGGGGGCGTTAACTGAAGCTTTCTTT.

V gene TRBV9 combines with J gene TRBJ1-1; D perhaps matches TRBD1 (6 bases). This CDR3 region has 14 residues. V lost 3 bases, J lost 1 base, and 10 bases lay in between. CDR1 is SGDLS and CDR2 is YYNGEE in the germline V gene. In DNA, the CDR3 is TGTGCCAGCAGCGCCTCGACAGGGAACACTGAAGCTTTCTTT. This translates into CASSASTGNTEAFF.

The V and J genes are TRBV19 and TRBJ2-1; weak D call: TRBD2 (6 bases). V was pared by 0 bases and J by 12 bases, with 12 bases between. The CDR3 consists of 13 residues. Germline CDR1 reads LNHDA; CDR2 reads SQIVND (reference sequence). This chain's CDR3 is CASSIDSGTRQFF. The CDR3 DNA sequence: TGTGCCAGTAGTATAGATTCCGGGACTCGGCAGTTCTTC.

V and J are TRBV5-5 and TRBJ1-1, with D perhaps TRBD1 (5 bases). Trimming stripped 7 bases from V and 0 bases from J, with 16 bases between. The CDR3 length is 15 residues. Germline assignment: CDR1 SGHKS and CDR2 YYEKEE (reference sequence). As DNA, the CDR3 is TGTGCCAGCTCAGCGTTGGGACGGTTGAACACTGAAGCTTTCTTT. It translates to CASSALGRLNTEAFF.

The rearrangement links TRBV4-2 to TRBJ2-1; 12 nucleotides align to TRBD2. The CDR3 contains 16 residues. V lost 2 bases and J lost 7; bases outside the gene matches: 6. Germline V CDR1 and CDR2: LGHNA, YNFKEQ. The CDR3 DNA follows: TGTGCCAGCAGCCAACTAGCGGGAGGGGGCGTGAATGAGCAGTTCTTC. It specifies CASSQLAGGGVNEQFF.

The CDR3 is CASSVTEAPAGELFF. CDR3 bases: TGTGCCAGCAGCGTAACAGAAGCTCCGGCCGGGGAGCTGTTTTTT. The V and J genes are TRBV9 and TRBJ2-2; D is unclear. This CDR3 has 15 amino acids. CDR1 is SGDLS and CDR2 is YYNGEE in the germline V gene. The ends were cut back, 1 base at V and 6 bases at J, with 13 bases in the middle.

The CDR3 sequence is CASSLASGGASADTQYF. DNA for the CDR3: TGTGCCAGCAGCTTAGCTAGCGGGGGGGCATCTGCAGATACGCAGTATTTT. This chain joins TRBV7-9 and TRBJ2-3, with 11 bases aligning to TRBD2. The CDR3 is 17 residues long. After removal of 0 bases from V and 4 bases from J, the junction contained 6 bases not matched to a gene. Germline V gene data show CDR1 as SEHNR and CDR2 as FQNEAQ (reference sequence).

This chain connects TRBV6-4 to TRBJ1-2; no definite D call. The CDR3 totals 14 residues. Trimming removed 6 bases at V and 0 bases at J, with 11 bases between. Germline CDR1 reads MRHNA; CDR2 reads SNTAGT. The CDR3 loop is CASRPSGTNYGYTF. CDR3 in DNA: TGTGCCAGCAGACCCTCGGGGACTAACTATGGCTACACCTTC.

In nucleotides, the CDR3 is TGTGCCAGCAGTCGATCAGGGGCTACGAACGAGCAGTACTTC. This codes for CASSRSGATNEQYF. The chain has TRBV27 and TRBJ2-7, with TRBD1 as a possible D gene (6 bases). Trimming removed 5 bases at V and 5 bases at J, with 16 bases between. This CDR3 spans 14 amino acids. Germline V gene lookup returns CDR1 MNHEY and CDR2 SMNVEV (reference sequence).

J is TRBJ2-5 and V is TRBV7-9; D perhaps matches TRBD2 (5 bases). Trimming removed 5 bases at V and 7 bases at J, with 11 bases between. The CDR3 sequence is 12 residues long. The germline CDR1 and CDR2 sequences are SEHNR and FQNEAQ (reference sequence). CDR3 sequence: CASSPEGRTQYF. CDR3 DNA sequence: TGTGCCAGCAGCCCCGAGGGAAGGACCCAGTACTTC.

The J gene is TRBJ2-3, the V gene TRBV19; D is unresolved. V was pared by 6 bases and J by 0 bases, with 10 bases between. CDR1 is LNHDA and CDR2 is SQIVND in the germline V gene (reference sequence). The CDR3 covers 14 residues. DNA for the CDR3: TGTGCCAGTAGCCAGCCTCCCAGCACAGATACGCAGTATTTT. Protein sequence: CASSQPPSTDTQYF.

This clone was counted a single time. CDR3 amino acids: CASSYNRLQETQYF. CDR3 nucleotides: TGTGCCAGCAGTTACAACAGATTACAAGAGACCCAGTACTTC. The chain employs TRBV6-5 and TRBJ2-5; the D is unclear. CDR1 and CDR2 (germline): MNHEY, SVGAGI. CDR3 length equals 14 residues. V dropped 2 bases and J dropped 2 bases, with 9 bases sitting between them.

V is TRBV30 and J is TRBJ2-7; D not certain. Trimming took off 0 bases at V and 4 bases at J, with 7 bases between the two ends. Germline CDR1 is GTSNPN and CDR2 is SVGIG (reference sequence). CDR3 length equals 12 residues. The CDR3 region is CAWSVPVYEQYF. CDR3 nucleotide sequence: TGTGCCTGGAGTGTACCGGTATACGAGCAGTACTTC. Using reference TRBV30 and TRBJ2-7 for the parts outside the CDR3, the full variable domain is SQTIHQWPATLVQPVGSPLSLECTVEGTSNPNLYWYRQAAGRGLQLLFYSVGIGQISSEVPQNLSASRPQDRQFILSSKKLLLSDSGFYLCAWSVPVYEQYFGPGTRLTVT.

V is TRBV30 and J is TRBJ2-7; unclear D gene. Germline V gene sequence: CDR1 GTSNPN, CDR2 SVGIG (reference sequence). This CDR3 spans 13 amino acids. Trimming left V 2 bases short and J 3 bases short, with 11 bases between. The chain's CDR3 is CAWSSPVHYEQYF. The CDR3 DNA reads as TGTGCCTGGAGTAGCCCGGTCCACTACGAGCAGTACTTC. Variable domain in full (rest from reference TRBV30 and TRBJ2-7): SQTIHQWPATLVQPVGSPLSLECTVEGTSNPNLYWYRQAAGRGLQLLFYSVGIGQISSEVPQNLSASRPQDRQFILSSKKLLLSDSGFYLCAWSSPVHYEQYFGPGTRLTVT.

The V gene is TRBV15, the J gene TRBJ2-5, with D perhaps TRBD2 (7 bases). The end of the DNA aligns better with TRBJ2-7, so the J call may be wrong. This CDR3 is 16 amino acids long. Germline V gives CDR1 LNHNV, CDR2 YYDKDF (reference sequence). Here the CDR3 DNA reads TGTGCCACCAGCAGAGATCCCGGGGGGCGCGTGGGCGAGCAGTACTTC. Amino acid sequence: CATSRDPGGRVGEQYF.

This chain joins TRBV5-4 and TRBJ2-2; TRBD1 matches at 10 bases. The CDR3 is 15 residues long. With V trimmed by 4 bases and J by 6 bases, 6 bases remained unmatched. Germline CDR1 and CDR2: SGHNT and YYREEE (reference sequence). The CDR3 sequence is CASSPGTGESGELFF. CDR3 in DNA: TGTGCCAGCAGCCCGGGGACAGGGGAATCCGGGGAGCTGTTTTTT.